This T cell receptor beta chain originates from a study of beta chain features in type 1 diabetes. Looked up from germline, CDR1 is SGHDT and CDR2 is YYEEEE. The CDR3 covers 15 residues. The J segment lost 7 bases and the V segment lost 2 bases, leaving 9 bases of the junction unmatched. On average, the one heparinised blood draw given by each donor was roughly 100 mL. Reverse transcribing all isolated RNA meant expressed TCRB transcripts were sequenced. The protocol was immunoSEQ multiplex PCR, while the TCRdb copy is restricted to in-frame clones and leaves out a portion. The sample records fewer than 250,000 clones, 11% to 15% being singletons.

The sample comprised naive CD4+ T cells from blood. This TCR was recovered from a woman aged 40 to 50 in good health. The chain has TRBV5-6 and TRBJ2-5, with 9 bases matching TRBD1. CDR3 amino acids: CASSLLRDRVLTQYF. The CDR3 nucleotides are TGTGCCAGCAGCTTACTCCGGGACAGGGTCCTGACCCAGTACTTC.